These T cell receptor beta chains were read from a single sample in a study of blood T cell repertoires in COVID-19. Measured with immunoSEQ multiplex PCR; TCRdb has only the in-frame clones, and not every one. The sample gives roughly 250,000 clones, 84% of which show up once; 8.6% is in the top ten. The sequenced material came from peripheral blood. The receptors were gathered from a human donor in a cohort sampled during active COVID-19. The CDR3 runs from the conserved cysteine through the conserved F or W. D genes are given only for firm matches. Size is stated for part of the rows, as once, few or many counts, or as a class when the clone is expanded.

j_gene | v_gene | d_gene | abundance | CDR3aa | CDR3nt
TRBJ2-5 | TRBV27 | TRBD2 | once | CASSLAGGLQETQYF | TGTGCCAGCAGTCTAGCGGGAGGGCTCCAAGAGACCCAGTACTTC
TRBJ1-2 | TRBV6-5 | TRBD1 | . | CASREGQFYGYTF | TGTGCCAGCAGGGAGGGACAGTTCTATGGCTACACCTTC
TRBJ2-1 | TRBV18 | . | few | CASSPMRNNEQFF | TGTGCCAGCTCACCAATGAGGAACAATGAGCAGTTCTTC
TRBJ1-6 | TRBV6-2/TRBV6-3 | . | . | CASSYDRGALHF | TGTGCCAGCAGTTACGATCGAGGAGCCCTCCACTTT
TRBJ1-1 | TRBV2 | . | . | CGCKSRNTEAFF | TGTGGTTGTAAATCCCGGAACACTGAAGCTTTCTTT
TRBJ1-1 | TRBV6-6 | . | . | CASRPSGTGGTEAFF | TGTGCCAGCAGGCCTTCGGGGACCGGGGGCACTGAAGCTTTCTTT
TRBJ1-5 | TRBV5-5 | . | . | CASRETGYSNQPQHF | TGTGCCAGCAGGGAGACGGGGTATAGCAATCAGCCCCAGCATTTT
TRBJ2-3 | TRBV13 | TRBD2 | . | CASSLGRETSHTDTQYF | TGTGCCAGCAGCTTAGGTCGGGAGACTAGCCACACAGATACGCAGTATTTT
TRBJ2-5 | TRBV18 | . | . | CASSPPRSRETQYF | TGTGCCAGCTCACCACCGAGGAGTCGGGAGACCCAGTACTTC
TRBJ1-3 | TRBV9 | . | . | CASSVGTTRISGNTIYF | TGTGCCAGCAGCGTAGGTACCACCAGGATCTCTGGAAACACCATATATTTT
TRBJ2-3 | TRBV9 | TRBD2 | . | CASSVGRGGTDTQYF | TGTGCCAGCAGCGTCGGGCGGGGGGGTACAGATACGCAGTATTTT
TRBJ2-7 | TRBV29-1 | TRBD2 | . | CSVERLAGKAEQYF | TGCAGCGTTGAGCGGCTAGCGGGAAAAGCCGAGCAGTACTTC
TRBJ2-7 | TRBV7-9 | TRBD1 | . | CASTPTGASYEQYF | TGTGCCAGCACCCCGACAGGGGCTTCCTACGAGCAGTACTTC
TRBJ1-2 | TRBV19 | . | . | CASSIGTAQGGYTF | TGTGCCAGTAGTATAGGGACAGCGCAAGGCGGCTACACCTTC
TRBJ2-7 | TRBV3-1/TRBV3-2 | TRBD2 | . | CASSAYGTSGDSYEQYF | TGTGCCAGCAGCGCTTATGGGACTAGCGGGGACTCCTACGAGCAGTACTTC
TRBJ1-2 | TRBV5-1 | TRBD1 | . | CASSLSSRGRGYTF | TGCGCCAGCAGCTTATCGAGTAGGGGGCGAGGCTACACCTTC
TRBJ1-1 | TRBV5-1 | TRBD1 | . | CASSYLGQGDTEAFF | TGCGCCAGCAGCTACTTGGGACAGGGGGACACTGAAGCTTTCTTT
TRBJ2-7 | TRBV20-1 | . | . | CSASSGRFSYEQYF | TGCAGTGCTAGTTCTGGCAGGTTCTCCTACGAGCAGTACTTC
TRBJ2-3 | TRBV3-1/TRBV3-2 | . | few | CASSQEGYRSTDTQYF | TGTGCCAGCAGCCAAGAAGGGTACAGGAGCACAGATACGCAGTATTTT
TRBJ2-5 | TRBV5-6 | . | . | CASSFRSAGYQETQYF | TGTGCCAGCAGCTTTAGGAGTGCGGGGTACCAAGAGACCCAGTACTTC
TRBJ1-5 | TRBV19 | TRBD1 | . | CASSIVEGAVQPQHF | TGTGCCAGTAGTATCGTGGAGGGGGCAGTTCAGCCCCAGCATTTT
TRBJ2-7 | TRBV3-1/TRBV3-2 | TRBD1 | . | CASSQQTGERYF | TGTGCCAGCAGCCAACAGACAGGGGAACGGTACTTC
TRBJ1-1 | TRBV7-2 | TRBD1 | . | CASSPDRDRNTEAFF | TGTGCCAGCAGCCCAGACCGGGACAGGAACACTGAAGCTTTCTTT
TRBJ2-1 | TRBV7-9 | . | few | CASSPVNNEQFF | TGTGCCAGCAGCCCCGTTAACAATGAGCAGTTCTTC
TRBJ1-6 | TRBV4-1 | TRBD1 | . | CASSLTGVNSPLHF | TGCGCCAGCAGTCTGACAGGGGTTAATTCACCCCTCCACTTT
TRBJ2-3 | TRBV11-3 | TRBD2 | . | CASSPGTSGTDTQYF | TGTGCCAGCAGCCCCGGGACTAGCGGAACAGATACGCAGTATTTT
TRBJ1-1 | TRBV10-3 | TRBD1 | . | CATGEDRVATEAFF | TGTGCCACCGGCGAGGACAGGGTTGCCACTGAAGCTTTCTTT
TRBJ2-7 | TRBV2 | TRBD2 | . | CASSESPYYSRLAQEPSSYEQYF | TGTGCCAGCAGTGAATCACCTTACTACTCGAGACTAGCGCAGGAACCGAGCTCCTACGAGCAGTACTTC
TRBJ2-7 | TRBV5-1 | TRBD1 | . | CASSFDRAYEQYF | TGCGCCAGCAGCTTCGACAGGGCCTACGAGCAGTACTTC
TRBJ2-7 | TRBV10-3 | . | . | CAISRVDYYEQYF | TGTGCCATCAGTAGGGTGGACTACTACGAGCAGTACTTC
TRBJ1-2 | TRBV2 | . | few | CASSELRAGRDGYTF | TGTGCCAGCAGTGAATTAAGAGCGGGCAGGGACGGCTACACCTTC
TRBJ2-7 | TRBV28 | . | . | CASSLRAGLPYEQYF | TGTGCCAGCAGTTTACGGGCAGGGTTACCCTACGAGCAGTACTTC
TRBJ1-2 | TRBV7-9 | . | . | CASSPGTQALAYGYTF | TGTGCCAGCAGCCCTGGGACACAGGCTCTCGCCTATGGCTACACCTTC
TRBJ1-1 | TRBV6-1 | TRBD1 | . | CASSKDRVRIENTEAFF | TGTGCCAGCAGTAAAGACAGGGTTAGAATTGAGAACACTGAAGCTTTCTTT
TRBJ1-1 | TRBV20-1 | TRBD1 | . | CSAGTGGRAFF | TGCAGTGCCGGAACAGGGGGCCGAGCTTTCTTT
TRBJ1-2 | TRBV6-5 | TRBD1 | . | CASRGTGENYGYTF | TGTGCCAGCAGGGGGACAGGGGAGAACTATGGCTACACCTTC
TRBJ1-1 | TRBV5-4 | . | . | CASTKVRGSLNTEAFF | TGTGCCAGCACAAAGGTCCGGGGTTCGTTGAACACTGAAGCTTTCTTT
TRBJ1-4 | TRBV6-2/TRBV6-3 | . | . | CASSYNPHRRTNEKLFF | TGTGCCAGCAGTTATAACCCCCACAGGAGAACTAATGAAAAACTGTTTTTT
TRBJ1-1 | TRBV20-1 | . | . | CSASENTEAFF | TGCAGTGCGTCAGAGAACACTGAAGCTTTCTTT
TRBJ2-3 | TRBV6-6 | . | . | CASSSTSITDTQYF | TGTGCCAGCAGTTCGACTAGTATAACAGATACGCAGTATTTT
TRBJ2-2 | TRBV6-5 | . | . | CASSYGETGELFF | TGTGCCAGCAGTTACGGGGAGACCGGGGAGCTGTTTTTT
TRBJ2-5 | TRBV7-3 | TRBD1 | few | CASSLERTGGGETQYF | TGTGCCAGCAGCCTGGAGCGGACAGGGGGTGGGGAGACCCAGTACTTC
TRBJ2-7 | TRBV2 | TRBD1 | . | CASSSPDRYGSYEQYF | TGTGCCAGCAGTTCCCCGGACAGGTACGGGTCCTACGAGCAGTACTTC
TRBJ1-5 | TRBV19 | . | . | CASSFDRLGLGPQHF | TGTGCCAGTAGTTTTGACAGGCTAGGTCTAGGGCCCCAGCATTTT
TRBJ1-1 | TRBV2 | . | . | CASSDYTGGGAFF | TGTGCCAGCAGTGATTACACCGGGGGGGGAGCTTTCTTT
TRBJ2-1 | TRBV29-1 | TRBD2 | . | CSVDGGTSGSSYNEQFF | TGCAGCGTCGATGGAGGCACTAGCGGGAGCTCCTACAATGAGCAGTTCTTC
TRBJ1-2 | TRBV9 | TRBD1 | . | CASSPRTGNYGYTF | TGTGCCAGCAGCCCACGGACAGGGAACTATGGCTACACCTTC
TRBJ1-1 | TRBV10-3 | . | . | CAISEYDSANTEAFF | TGTGCCATCAGTGAATACGACAGCGCGAACACTGAAGCTTTCTTT
TRBJ1-2 | TRBV18 | . | . | CASSPRQQFQYGYTF | TGTGCCAGCTCACCACGACAACAGTTCCAGTATGGCTACACCTTC
TRBJ2-5 | TRBV5-4 | TRBD1 | . | CASSLAIRGRETQYF | TGTGCCAGCAGCTTGGCCATCAGGGGGAGAGAGACCCAGTACTTC
TRBJ2-7 | TRBV10-3 | TRBD1 | . | CAIYKGPGQGDGEQYF | TGTGCCATCTACAAGGGCCCGGGACAGGGGGATGGGGAGCAGTACTTC
TRBJ2-7 | TRBV2 | TRBD1 | . | CASSTTGAHEQYF | TGTGCCAGCAGTACTACAGGGGCGCACGAGCAGTACTTC
TRBJ1-2 | TRBV6-2/TRBV6-3 | TRBD1 | . | CASSYPGQGGYGYTF | TGTGCCAGCAGTTACCCGGGACAGGGAGGCTATGGCTACACCTTC
TRBJ1-5 | TRBV19 | . | . | CASRRGNSNQPQHF | TGTGCCAGTAGGCGGGGGAATAGCAATCAGCCCCAGCATTTT
TRBJ1-5 | TRBV6-5 | . | . | CASSPSGQPQHF | TGTGCCAGCAGCCCCTCGGGGCAGCCCCAGCATTTT
TRBJ2-2 | TRBV19 | . | . | CASSTHRVLDLYGELFF | TGTGCCAGTAGTACGCACAGGGTCCTAGATTTATACGGGGAGCTGTTTTTT
TRBJ1-2 | TRBV4-1 | . | . | CASSQDAELLNYGYTF | TGCGCCAGCAGCCAAGATGCGGAGCTATTAAACTATGGCTACACCTTC
TRBJ1-2 | TRBV29-1 | TRBD1 | . | CSVEDRGANYGYTF | TGCAGCGTAGAAGACAGGGGAGCTAACTATGGCTACACCTTC
TRBJ2-5 | TRBV4-3 | TRBD1 | . | CASSLDRAPEETQYF | TGCGCCAGCAGCCTCGACAGGGCCCCAGAAGAGACCCAGTACTTC
TRBJ2-7 | TRBV7-9 | . | . | CASTVGEGWRYF | TGTGCCAGCACCGTGGGCGAGGGATGGCGGTACTTC